Listed here are 30 T cell receptor beta chains from one sample, sequenced in a study of blood T cell repertoires in COVID-19. The table came from immunoSEQ multiplex PCR; TCRdb's copy has only in-frame clones and leaves some out. Among 250,000 to 400,000 clones, 75% to 90% were seen once, and the ten largest hold less than 3.5%. The sequencing input was peripheral blood. These receptors were obtained from a woman aged 30 to 39 with COVID-19, enrolled during active disease.

V usage is TRBV6-1 and J usage is TRBJ1-1, with 8 bases lining up with TRBD1. This CDR3 comprises 13 residues. Trimming at V came to 5 bases and at J to 11 bases, leaving 10 bases not matched to a gene. From germline, CDR1 is MNHNS and CDR2 SASEGT. The CDR3 region is CASSSITRGPAFF. As DNA, the CDR3 is TGTGCCAGCAGTTCGATAACCAGGGGGCCTGCTTTCTTT.

The chain is built from TRBV7-6 and TRBJ1-4; maybe TRBD1 (5 bases). V was clipped by 4 bases and J by 8 bases, with 23 bases between them. Germline V lookup: CDR1 SGHVS, CDR2 FNYEAQ. The CDR3 is 17 amino acids. CDR3 DNA: TGTGCCAGCAGCTCAGTCGAAAACCGGGGGTTCGGCGAAAAACTGTTTTTT. Protein sequence: CASSSVENRGFGEKLFF.

The rearrangement links TRBV9 to TRBJ1-1; 7 bases match TRBD1. This CDR3 region has 16 residues. After removal of 3 bases from V and 1 base from J, the junction contained 9 bases not matched to a gene. The germline V gene encodes CDR1 SGDLS and CDR2 YYNGEE. The CDR3, as DNA: TGTGCCAGCAGCGCCATACCGGGACAGAAGAACACTGAAGCTTTCTTT. Amino acid sequence: CASSAIPGQKNTEAFF.

J is TRBJ1-2 and V is TRBV29-1, with TRBD1 matching over 7 bases. CDR3 length: 13 residues. CDR1 and CDR2 (germline): SQVTM, ANQGSEA. V trimming: 3 bases; J trimming: 4 bases; junction bases outside the gene matches: 5. The CDR3 DNA reads as TGCAGCGTTGATGGGACAGAGACCTATGGCTACACCTTC. Its protein product is CSVDGTETYGYTF.

The chain is built from TRBV6-5 and TRBJ1-3; the match to TRBD1 covers 7 bases. This CDR3 comprises 15 residues. Germline V lookup: CDR1 MNHEY, CDR2 SVGAGI. Losses at the gene ends were 5 bases for V and 2 bases for J; bases not matched to a gene: 6. This CDR3 reads CASSRDRSTGNTIYF. CDR3 coding DNA: TGTGCCAGCAGTCGGGACAGATCAACTGGAAACACCATATATTTT.

The chain joins TRBV18 to TRBJ1-1, with 8 positions matching TRBD1. Germline assignment: CDR1 KGHSH and CDR2 LQKENI. The length of the CDR3 is 12 residues. V gave up 3 bases and J gave up 8 bases; unmatched junction bases: 2. CDR3 in amino acids: CASSPWTGEAFF. CDR3 DNA sequence: TGTGCCAGCTCACCCTGGACAGGGGAAGCTTTCTTT.

This clone was observed once. The CDR3 DNA is TGTGCCAGCAGCCTTGGGACTAGCGGGAGATTCGACAATGAGCAGTTCTTC. It codes for CASSLGTSGRFDNEQFF. The chain joins TRBV3-1 (or the pseudogene TRBV3-2) to TRBJ2-1, with 14 bases identical to TRBD2. Germline V lookup: CDR1 LGHDT, CDR2 YNNKEL (reference sequence). CDR3 size: 17 residues. V dropped 4 bases and J dropped 5; count of bases not matched to a gene: 7.

This sequence joins TRBV7-9 and TRBJ1-1, with a possible D match to TRBD1 (6 bases). Germline V gene sequence: CDR1 SEHNR, CDR2 FQNEAQ (reference sequence). There are 15 residues in the CDR3. V gave up 8 bases and J gave up 1 base, with 17 bases separating them. The CDR3 spells CASPGEGEGNTEAFF. The CDR3 nucleotides read TGTGCCAGCCCCGGTGAGGGGGAAGGGAACACTGAAGCTTTCTTT.

The chain is built from TRBV7-9 and TRBJ1-1, with 9 bases matching TRBD1. CDR1 SEHNR and CDR2 FQNEAQ come from the germline V gene (reference sequence). V gave up 1 base and J gave up 3 bases; unmatched junction bases: 12. The CDR3 covers 18 residues. The CDR3 DNA sequence: TGTGCCAGCAGCTTAGTTTGGACAGGGGAGGTTGGTGACACTGAAGCTTTCTTT. Amino acids: CASSLVWTGEVGDTEAFF.

Points on this clone: The sample holds other DNA sequences that translate to the same CDR3. The chain employs TRBV5-1 and TRBJ2-7; 9 bases are shared with TRBD1. This CDR3 spans 14 amino acids. Germline lookup yields CDR1 SGHRS and CDR2 YFSETQ. J was trimmed by 3 bases and V by 4 bases; bases with no gene match: 5. This chain's CDR3 is CASSLGTGNYEQYF. CDR3 nucleotides: TGCGCCAGCAGCCTAGGGACAGGGAACTACGAGCAGTACTTC.

The chain joins TRBV25-1 to TRBJ1-2, with TRBD1 identical over 7 bases. The V gene's germline CDR1 is MGHDK and CDR2 SYGVNS. The CDR3 loop spans 17 amino acids. V dropped 1 base and J dropped 4; count of bases not matched to a gene: 12. The chain's CDR3 is CASSESPGTATLYGYTF. CDR3 in DNA: TGTGCCAGCAGTGAATCACCCGGGACAGCCACACTCTATGGCTACACCTTC.

The chain is built from TRBV5-5 and TRBJ2-3; possibly TRBD1 for D (6 bases). This CDR3 is built from 12 residues. V shed 4 bases and J shed 3 bases, with 6 bases lying between them. Germline lookup yields CDR1 SGHKS and CDR2 YYEKEE (reference sequence). The CDR3 DNA reads TGTGCCAGCAGCGACAGGACAGATACGCAGTATTTT. Translation gives CASSDRTDTQYF.

The chain uses TRBV6-5 and TRBJ1-1; tentative D call: TRBD1 (6 bases). The CDR3 loop spans 13 amino acids. The V and J ends lost 8 bases and 2 bases respectively, with 12 bases between them. Looked up from germline, CDR1 is MNHEY and CDR2 is SVGAGI. Here the CDR3 DNA reads TGTGCCAGCGGGGGCTATGGAAACACTGAAGCTTTCTTT. As protein: CASGGYGNTEAFF.

The chain uses TRBV2 and TRBJ2-1; TRBD1 is a possible D gene (6 bases). Germline V gene lookup returns CDR1 SNHLY and CDR2 FYNNEI. The V gene lost 8 bases and the J gene lost 7 bases, with 15 bases spanning the gap. This CDR3 spans 13 amino acids. CDR3 nucleotides: TGTGCCAGCGGGACAAGGACGGCGAATGAGCAGTTCTTC. This gives the protein CASGTRTANEQFF. Full variable domain (missing parts from reference TRBV2 and TRBJ2-1): EPEVTQTPSHQVTQMGQEVILRCVPISNHLYFYWYRQILGQKVEFLVSFYNNEISEKSEIFDDQFSVERPDGSNFTLKIRSTKLEDSAMYFCASGTRTANEQFFGPGTRLTVL.

The V call is TRBV4-1, the J call TRBJ1-5; TRBD1 matches 8 bases. In germline, CDR1 is MGHRA, CDR2 YSYEKL. The V segment lost 0 bases and the J segment 5 bases; nucleotides outside the gene matches: 6. The CDR3 has 16 residues. CDR3 amino acids: CASSQDVRGPDQPQHF. The CDR3 DNA follows: TGCGCCAGCAGCCAAGATGTCAGGGGGCCGGATCAGCCCCAGCATTTT.

The gene calls are TRBV28 and TRBJ1-5; D gene unclear. The CDR3 sequence is 17 residues long. V lost 3 bases and J 2 bases, leaving 17 bases between the germline ends. Germline V gene data show CDR1 as MDHEN and CDR2 as SYDVKM. The CDR3 nucleotides are TGTGCCAGCAGTTTCGAGGGTGGTTGGGGTGGCAATCAGCCCCAGCATTTT. This sequence encodes CASSFEGGWGGNQPQHF.

This clone was found once. The identical CDR3 is also encoded by other nucleotide sequences in the sample. The V gene is TRBV11-3, the J gene TRBJ1-1; 7 bases agree with TRBD1. The V and J ends lost 5 bases and 5 bases, in that order; junction bases with no gene match: 5. Germline V gene lookup returns CDR1 SGHNT and CDR2 YENEEA. CDR3 length: 13 amino acids. CDR3 in amino acids: CASSVDRDTEAFF. CDR3 coding DNA: TGTGCCAGCAGCGTCGACAGGGATACTGAAGCTTTCTTT.

The sample holds one count of this clone. V and J are TRBV12-5 and TRBJ2-1, with 10 positions matching TRBD1. This CDR3 has 19 amino acids. The V gene's germline CDR1 is LGHNT and CDR2 FRNRAP. With V trimmed by 2 bases and J by 3 bases, 13 bases remained unmatched. The CDR3 sequence is CASGLKRTGTGAHYNEQFF. CDR3 DNA: TGTGCTAGTGGTTTGAAAAGAACCGGGACAGGGGCCCACTACAATGAGCAGTTCTTC.

V and J are TRBV29-1 and TRBJ2-2; 8 positions match TRBD1. Germline V gene data show CDR1 as SQVTM and CDR2 as ANQGSEA. The CDR3 consists of 13 residues. The V gene end was trimmed by 5 bases and the J gene end by 5 bases; junction bases not matched to a gene: 4. This CDR3 is CSVRTGSTGELFF. In DNA form, the CDR3 reads TGCAGCGTTAGGACAGGGTCTACCGGGGAGCTGTTTTTT.

This sequence joins TRBV7-2 and TRBJ1-2; 10 nucleotides line up with TRBD1. This CDR3 has 17 residues. Trimming removed 4 bases from V and 4 bases from J; junction bases left unmatched: 12. The germline V gene encodes CDR1 SGHTA and CDR2 FQGNSA. CDR3 residues: CASSSGTGVGSAYGYTF. As DNA, the CDR3 is TGTGCCAGCAGCTCTGGGACAGGGGTGGGGAGCGCCTATGGCTACACCTTC. The full variable domain, rest sourced from reference TRBV7-2 and TRBJ1-2, is GAGVSQSPSNKVTEKGKDVELRCDPISGHTALYWYRQSLGQGLEFLIYFQGNSAPDKSGLPSDRFSAERTGGSVSTLTIQRTQQEDSAVYLCASSSGTGVGSAYGYTFGSGTRLTVV.

The V and J genes are TRBV18 and TRBJ2-7; 10 bases agree with TRBD2. Germline V CDR1 and CDR2: KGHSH, LQKENI. This CDR3 is built from 16 residues. The ends lost 3 bases at V and 4 bases at J; junction bases unmatched: 9. The CDR3 coding sequence is TGTGCCAGCTCACCGGGTATGAGGACTAGCGGTTACGAGCAGTACTTC. This translates into CASSPGMRTSGYEQYF.

The chain recombines TRBV19 with TRBJ2-1; 8 bases agree with TRBD2. Germline-derived CDR1 and CDR2 are LNHDA and SQIVND (reference sequence). V lost 3 bases, J lost 6 bases, and 10 bases stayed unmatched. The CDR3 has 16 amino acids. CDR3 DNA sequence: TGTGCCAGTAGTATCGGGACTAGGGGAAGAATCAATGAGCAGTTCTTC. This codes for CASSIGTRGRINEQFF.

The J gene is TRBJ2-1, the V gene TRBV18; no clear D. The length of the CDR3 is 17 residues. In germline, CDR1 is KGHSH, CDR2 LQKENI. Trimming cost V 6 bases and J 4 bases, with 22 bases left between them. CDR3 sequence (DNA): TGTGCCAGCTCCAGAGGAGTAGGTCAAACAAGATACAATGAGCAGTTCTTC. It translates to CASSRGVGQTRYNEQFF.

This clone was counted once. The CDR3 spells CASSHDSRESPLHF. CDR3 in DNA: TGTGCCAGCAGCCACGATAGCAGGGAATCACCCCTCCACTTT. The chain recombines TRBV3-1 (or the pseudogene TRBV3-2) with TRBJ1-6; possibly TRBD1 for D (5 bases). Germline V gene sequence: CDR1 LGHDT, CDR2 YNNKEL (reference sequence). Trimming removed 3 bases at V and 10 bases at J, with 13 bases between. The CDR3 extends over 14 amino acids.

The count of this clone is one. The genes are TRBV19 and TRBJ2-5; D possibly corresponds to TRBD1 (5 bases). CDR1 LNHDA and CDR2 SQIVND come from the germline V gene (reference sequence). CDR3 length: 15 amino acids. V was clipped by 4 bases and J by 4 bases, with 16 bases between them. The CDR3 DNA sequence: TGTGCCAGTAGTAAAGGACCAGGGCAGGTAGAGACCCAGTACTTC. It specifies CASSKGPGQVETQYF.

CDR3 in DNA: TGCAGCGTTAGGGGGGGAGATAACACAGATACGCAGTATTTT. It codes for CSVRGGDNTDTQYF. The chain links TRBV29-1 to TRBJ2-3; a weak D match, TRBD2 (7 bases). The germline V gene encodes CDR1 SQVTM and CDR2 ANQGSEA. With 5 bases removed from V and 2 bases from J, the gap between germline ends came to 14 bases. CDR3 length equals 14 residues.

The chain employs TRBV5-1 and TRBJ2-3; 10 bases are shared with TRBD1. This CDR3 is built from 15 residues. Germline V gene data show CDR1 as SGHRS and CDR2 as YFSETQ. Trimming removed 4 bases from V and 5 bases from J; junction bases left unmatched: 7. CDR3 coding DNA: TGCGCCAGCAGCATGACAGGGGGCTCTGGAGATACGCAGTATTTT. This encodes CASSMTGGSGDTQYF. The complete variable domain, with remaining parts taken from reference TRBV5-1 and TRBJ2-3, reads KAGVTQTPRYLIKTRGQQVTLSCSPISGHRSVSWYQQTPGQGLQFLFEYFSETQRNKGNFPGRFSGRQFSNSRSEMNVSTLELGDSALYLCASSMTGGSGDTQYFGPGTRLTVL.

The gene calls are TRBV5-8 and TRBJ2-3; 7 bases match TRBD2. The CDR3 loop spans 14 amino acids. The V gene's germline CDR1 is SGHTS and CDR2 YDEGEE. V shed 3 bases, J shed 8 bases, and the junction held 9 bases outside the gene matches. In nucleotides, the CDR3 is TGTGCCAGCAGCTGGATAAGGACGGGGGGTACGCAGTATTTT. It specifies CASSWIRTGGTQYF.

The chain links TRBV3-1 (or the pseudogene TRBV3-2) to TRBJ1-2; 7 nucleotides agree with TRBD1. Germline CDR1 LGHDT, CDR2 YNNKEL (reference sequence). The CDR3 sequence is 15 residues long. With V trimmed by 0 bases and J by 8 bases, 9 bases remained unmatched. The DNA for the CDR3 is TGTGCCAGCAGCCAAGAAGGAGACAGGGTTGGAGGCTACACCTTC. The encoded protein is CASSQEGDRVGGYTF.

The chain employs TRBV5-1 and TRBJ2-5; a weak D match, TRBD1 (6 bases). Per germline, CDR1 SGHRS and CDR2 YFSETQ. Trimming left V 4 bases short and J 5 bases short, with 12 bases between. The CDR3 consists of 13 residues. DNA for the CDR3: TGCGCCAGCAGCCTACAGGGCCGGGAGACCCAGTACTTC. Translated, it gives CASSLQGRETQYF. Combining the CDR3 with reference TRBV5-1 and TRBJ2-5 gives the whole variable domain KAGVTQTPRYLIKTRGQQVTLSCSPISGHRSVSWYQQTPGQGLQFLFEYFSETQRNKGNFPGRFSGRQFSNSRSEMNVSTLELGDSALYLCASSLQGRETQYFGPGTRLLVL.